This T cell receptor beta chain was identified in a study of CD8+CD57+ T cells in acquired aplastic anemia. About the study: Sorted CD4+ and CD8+ cells yielded around 3.3 ug of DNA on average.

Whole-study findings and limits: Some 31 sequences, all CD8+ CDR3, were shared between patients and controls. Significant differences in CD8+ Simpson's diversity were not observed between patients and controls.

By flow cytometry, patients selected for sequencing had shown an expansion of CD8+CD57+ cells. Therapy had not been given to patients before blood sampling. Trimming left V 5 bases short and J 6 bases short, with 11 bases between. Germline CDR1 is LNHDA and CDR2 is SQIVND (reference sequence). This CDR3 has 13 residues. Genomic DNA served as template for TCR beta VDJ and CDR3 profiling. MiXCR was run by TCRdb on the reads, yielding one entry per CDR3 protein. The table includes about 160,000 distinct CDR3 sequences, around 48% detected once. At least ten counts were recorded for this clonotype. The antigen remains unidentified.

The V gene is TRBV19, the J gene TRBJ1-5; no firm D call. The TCR comes from a human donor with aplastic anemia. Sequencing was performed on sorted CD4+, CD8+, or CD8+CD57+ T cells (not recorded which) from PBMCs. DNA of the CDR3: TGTGCCAGTAGTGTGAGGGCGAGTCAGCCCCAGCATTTT. This sequence encodes CASSVRASQPQHF.